These T cell receptor beta chains were read from a single sample in a study of T-cell reconstitution after alpha-beta-depleted transplantation in children. TCRdb itself ran the PCR reads through MiXCR, one entry per CDR3 protein. Here the sample spans some 300,000 distinct CDR3 sequences, roughly 7.8% being singletons. This specimen was peripheral blood, taken 360 days after TCRalphabeta/CD19-depleted stem cell transplant. The receptor source for this set is a female patient aged 2 to 10 who had a stem cell transplant for Fanconi anemia, so the T cells may come from the graft donor. The CDR3 runs from the conserved cysteine through the conserved F or W. The D gene is left open where the match is weak. Rows may omit the clone size; those that give it use once, few, many or a size class.

TRBJ1-2,-,many,TRBV12-3/TRBV12-4,CASSPGGAVSYGYTF,TGTGCCAGCAGTCCCGGTGGCGCCGTTTCCTATGGCTACACCTTC
TRBJ1-2,TRBD1,-,TRBV7-9,CASSPGTGIRGYTF,TGTGCCAGCAGCCCCGGGACAGGGATACGCGGCTACACCTTC
TRBJ2-4,-,many,TRBV11-1,CASSPDFIRNIQYF,TGTGCCAGCAGCCCCGACTTCATACGGAACATTCAGTACTTC
TRBJ2-1,TRBD2,-,TRBV11-2,CASSGRGDTYNEQFF,TGTGCCAGCAGCGGGCGGGGGGACACCTACAATGAGCAGTTCTTC
TRBJ2-7,TRBD2,few,TRBV6-2/TRBV6-3,CASSYSRRTSGKVESYEQYF,TGTGCCAGCAGTTACTCCCGGAGGACTAGCGGGAAGGTGGAGTCCTACGAGCAGTACTTC
TRBJ2-3,TRBD1,many,TRBV14,CASSDWTGGGDTQYF,TGTGCCAGCAGCGATTGGACAGGGGGTGGAGATACGCAGTATTTT
TRBJ1-2,TRBD1,few,TRBV20-1,CSARDRRGQGNYGYTF,TGCAGTGCTAGAGATCGTAGGGGACAGGGGAACTATGGCTACACCTTC
TRBJ1-2,-,many,TRBV15,CATSRGFPRENYGYTF,TGTGCCACCAGCAGAGGGTTCCCCAGGGAGAACTATGGCTACACCTTC
TRBJ1-1,-,many,TRBV29-1,CSVRGRGNTEAFF,TGCAGCGTTAGGGGCCGAGGGAACACTGAAGCTTTCTTT
TRBJ2-7,-,few,TRBV6-5,CASSYSGEVVPIYEQYF,TGTGCCAGCAGTTACTCGGGGGAGGTAGTGCCTATCTACGAGCAGTACTTC
TRBJ1-1,-,few,TRBV29-1,CSGLQLNTEAFF,TGCAGCGGATTACAGCTGAACACTGAAGCTTTCTTT
TRBJ1-1,TRBD1,many,TRBV6-2/TRBV6-3,CASRGQPNTEAFF,TGTGCCAGCAGGGGACAGCCGAACACTGAAGCTTTCTTT
TRBJ1-2,TRBD1,-,TRBV30,CAWSGGQGNGYTF,TGTGCCTGGAGTGGGGGACAGGGAAATGGCTACACCTTC
TRBJ2-3,-,many,TRBV6-1,CASSTSTQYF,TGTGCCAGCTCGACCTCAACGCAGTATTTT
TRBJ2-1,-,many,TRBV12-3/TRBV12-4,CASQTGRYNEQFF,TGTGCCAGCCAAACAGGACGATACAATGAGCAGTTCTTC
TRBJ2-1,-,few,TRBV19,CASSFFGAESSYNEQFF,TGTGCCAGTAGTTTTTTCGGCGCGGAAAGCTCCTACAATGAGCAGTTCTTC
TRBJ2-1,-,many,TRBV20-1,CSARLGGLGNEQFF,TGCAGTGCTAGGTTGGGGGGCCTCGGGAATGAGCAGTTCTTC
TRBJ2-5,TRBD2,few,TRBV20-1,CSARDLAGWGETQYF,TGCAGTGCTAGAGATCTAGCGGGATGGGGGGAGACCCAGTACTTC
TRBJ1-2,-,-,TRBV30,CAWREVGYTF,TGTGCCTGGAGGGAAGTGGGCTACACCTTC
TRBJ2-7,-,-,TRBV6-2/TRBV6-3,CASSYLAGYYEQYF,TGTGCCAGCAGTTACCTCGCGGGATACTACGAGCAGTACTTC
TRBJ2-2,-,many,TRBV5-1,CASSPVTGELFF,TGCGCCAGCAGTCCGGTCACCGGGGAGCTGTTTTTT
TRBJ1-5,TRBD1,many,TRBV10-3,CAISEWKGAGNQPQHF,TGTGCCATCAGTGAGTGGAAGGGGGCAGGCAATCAGCCCCAGCATTTT